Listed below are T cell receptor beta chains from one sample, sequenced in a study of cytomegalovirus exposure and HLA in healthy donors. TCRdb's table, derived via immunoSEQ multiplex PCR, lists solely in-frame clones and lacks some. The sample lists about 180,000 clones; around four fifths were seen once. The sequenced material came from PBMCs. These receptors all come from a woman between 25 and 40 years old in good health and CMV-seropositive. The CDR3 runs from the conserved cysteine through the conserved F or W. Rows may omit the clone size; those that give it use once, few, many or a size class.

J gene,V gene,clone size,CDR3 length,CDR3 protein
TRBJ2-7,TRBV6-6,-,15,CASSYSRNEKSEQYF
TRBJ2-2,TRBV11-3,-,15,CASSLPSSPPGELFF
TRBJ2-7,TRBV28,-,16,CASSTPASSGRKGQYF
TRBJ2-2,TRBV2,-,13,CASTQDITGELFF
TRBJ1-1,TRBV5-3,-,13,CARSSRRANEAFF
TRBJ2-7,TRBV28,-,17,CASSPPLGGRAGYEQYF
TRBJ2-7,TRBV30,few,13,CAWSMGQGYEQYF
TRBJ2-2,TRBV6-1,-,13,CASGKGVAGELFF
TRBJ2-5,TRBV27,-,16,CASSLGLAMGQETQYF
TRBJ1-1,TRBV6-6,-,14,CASSTNRQGTEAFF
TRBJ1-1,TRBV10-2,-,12,CASSVRNTEAFF
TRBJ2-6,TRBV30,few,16,CAWSVPRPGGTNVLTF
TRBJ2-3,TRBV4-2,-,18,CASSQDRGGSQFTDTQYF
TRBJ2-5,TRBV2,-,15,CASSTSRGVGETQYF
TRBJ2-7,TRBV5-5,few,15,CASSLAGGPGEEQYF
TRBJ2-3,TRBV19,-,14,CASSRTPFGDTQYF
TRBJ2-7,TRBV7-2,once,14,CASSPGTSGHRVYF
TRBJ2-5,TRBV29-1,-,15,CSASPTSTYQETQYF
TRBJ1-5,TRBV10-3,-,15,CAISKGQNSNQPQHF
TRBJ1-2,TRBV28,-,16,CASSTLVSPANYGYTF
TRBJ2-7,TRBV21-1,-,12,CASSKKKDRAYF
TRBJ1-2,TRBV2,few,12,CASSTGTYGYTF
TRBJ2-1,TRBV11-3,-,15,CASSPEVAGVNEQFF
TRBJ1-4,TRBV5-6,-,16,CASSWGVPGGNEKLFF
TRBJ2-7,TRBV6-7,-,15,CASSQRGQVHYEQYF
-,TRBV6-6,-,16,CASSYVGAVSSYEQYF
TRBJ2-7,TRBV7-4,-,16,CASSFKRRERSYEQYF
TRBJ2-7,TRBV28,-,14,CASSPSGGSYEQYF
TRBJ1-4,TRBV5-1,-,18,CASSLYSGTPGAGEKLFF
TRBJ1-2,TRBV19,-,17,CASTSTYSGTGGDGYTF
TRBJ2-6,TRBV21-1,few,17,CASSKDWSGSGANVLTF
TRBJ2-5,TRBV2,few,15,CASSEGLGEWETQYF
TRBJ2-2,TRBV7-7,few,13,CASSPHFTGELFF
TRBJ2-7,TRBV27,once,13,CASSVLAAYEQYF
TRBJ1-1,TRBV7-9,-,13,CASSSSVGTEAFF
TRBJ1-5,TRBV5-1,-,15,CASSIRTGDNQPQHF
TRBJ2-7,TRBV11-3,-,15,CASSLVAGGLYEQYF
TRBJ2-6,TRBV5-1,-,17,CASSLAGAPPGANVLTF
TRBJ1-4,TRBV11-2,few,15,CASRTGASSNEKLFF
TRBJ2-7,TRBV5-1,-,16,CASSSNTGGPSYEQYF